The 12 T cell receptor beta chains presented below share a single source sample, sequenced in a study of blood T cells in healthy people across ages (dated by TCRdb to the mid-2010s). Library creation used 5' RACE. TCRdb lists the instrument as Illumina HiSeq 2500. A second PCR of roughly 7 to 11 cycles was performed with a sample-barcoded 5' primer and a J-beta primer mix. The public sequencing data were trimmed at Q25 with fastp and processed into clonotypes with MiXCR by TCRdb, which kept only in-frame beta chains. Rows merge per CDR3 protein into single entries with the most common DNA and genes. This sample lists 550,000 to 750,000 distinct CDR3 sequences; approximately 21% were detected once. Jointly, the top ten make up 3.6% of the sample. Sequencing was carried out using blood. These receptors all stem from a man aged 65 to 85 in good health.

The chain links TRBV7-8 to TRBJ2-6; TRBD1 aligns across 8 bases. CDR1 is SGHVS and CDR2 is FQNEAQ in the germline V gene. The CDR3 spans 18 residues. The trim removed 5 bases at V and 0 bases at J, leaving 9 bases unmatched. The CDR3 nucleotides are TGTGCCAGCAGCCCCGGGACAGGCGTAAGCTCTGGGGCCAACGTCCTGACTTTC. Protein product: CASSPGTGVSSGANVLTF.

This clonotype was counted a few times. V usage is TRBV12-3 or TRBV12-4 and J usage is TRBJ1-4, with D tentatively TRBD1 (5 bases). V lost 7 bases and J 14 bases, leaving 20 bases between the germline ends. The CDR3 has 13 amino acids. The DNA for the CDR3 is TGTGCCAGCACCGTGACACCCGGGGGAAGGCTGTTTTTT. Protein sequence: CASTVTPGGRLFF.

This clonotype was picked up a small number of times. As DNA, the CDR3 is TGCGCCAGCAGCTCCGGACAGGGTCAAACTTATAATTCACCCCTCCACTTT. It is translated as CASSSGQGQTYNSPLHF. The chain joins TRBV5-1 to TRBJ1-6; 8 bases align to TRBD1. The CDR3 is 17 amino acids. Trimming removed 3 bases from V and 4 bases from J; junction bases left unmatched: 9. Germline V gene sequence: CDR1 SGHRS, CDR2 YFSETQ.

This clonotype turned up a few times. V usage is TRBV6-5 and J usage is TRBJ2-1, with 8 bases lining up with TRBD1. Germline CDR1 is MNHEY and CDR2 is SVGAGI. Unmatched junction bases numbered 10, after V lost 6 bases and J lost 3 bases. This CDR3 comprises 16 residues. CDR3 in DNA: TGTGCCAGCAGATTAACCGGGACAGGAGTCTACAATGAGCAGTTCTTC. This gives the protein CASRLTGTGVYNEQFF.

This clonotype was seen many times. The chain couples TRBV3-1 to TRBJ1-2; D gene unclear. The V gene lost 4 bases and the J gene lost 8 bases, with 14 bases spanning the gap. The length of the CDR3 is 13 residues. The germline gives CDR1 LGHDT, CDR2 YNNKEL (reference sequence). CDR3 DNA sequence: TGTGCCAGCAGCCCTGCACGAACTCGGGGCTACACCTTC. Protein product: CASSPARTRGYTF.

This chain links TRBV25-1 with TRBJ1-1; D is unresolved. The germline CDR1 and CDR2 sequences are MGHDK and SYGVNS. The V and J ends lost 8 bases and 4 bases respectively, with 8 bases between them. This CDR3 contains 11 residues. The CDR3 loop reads CASGLGTEAFF. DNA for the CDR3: TGTGCCAGCGGGTTGGGCACTGAAGCTTTCTTT.

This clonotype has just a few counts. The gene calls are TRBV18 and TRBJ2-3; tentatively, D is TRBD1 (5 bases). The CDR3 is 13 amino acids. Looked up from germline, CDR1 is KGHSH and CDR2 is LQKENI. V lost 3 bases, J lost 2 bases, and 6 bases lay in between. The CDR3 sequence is CASSPDTTDTQYF. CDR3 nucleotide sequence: TGTGCCAGCTCACCGGACACCACAGATACGCAGTATTTT.

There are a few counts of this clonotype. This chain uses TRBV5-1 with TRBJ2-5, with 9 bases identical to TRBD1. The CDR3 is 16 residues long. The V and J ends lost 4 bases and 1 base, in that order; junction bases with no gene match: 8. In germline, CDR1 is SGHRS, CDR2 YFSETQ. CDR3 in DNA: TGCGCCAGCAGCCTACAGGGGGCTCAGGGCCAAGAGACCCAGTACTTC. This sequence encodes CASSLQGAQGQETQYF.

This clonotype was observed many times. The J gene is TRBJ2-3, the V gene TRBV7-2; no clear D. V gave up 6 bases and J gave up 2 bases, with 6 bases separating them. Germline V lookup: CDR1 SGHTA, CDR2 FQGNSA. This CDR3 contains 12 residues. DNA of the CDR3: TGTGCCAGCAGTTATATCACAGATACGCAGTATTTT. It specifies CASSYITDTQYF.

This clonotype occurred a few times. Written as DNA, the CDR3 is TGCGCCAGCAGCCAGACGCAGGGGGACCAAGAGACCCAGTACTTC. This translates into CASSQTQGDQETQYF. The rearrangement uses TRBV4-3 and TRBJ2-5; 7 bases are shared with TRBD1. The CDR3 runs 15 residues. J lost 0 bases, V lost 3 bases, and 4 bases had no gene match. The V gene's germline CDR1 is LGHNA and CDR2 YSLEER.

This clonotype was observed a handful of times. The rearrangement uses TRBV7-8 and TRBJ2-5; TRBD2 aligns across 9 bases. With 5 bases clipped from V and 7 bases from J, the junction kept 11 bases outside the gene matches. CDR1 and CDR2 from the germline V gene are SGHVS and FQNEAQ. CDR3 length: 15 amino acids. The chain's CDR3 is CASSPGGTSRLTQYF. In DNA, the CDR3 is TGTGCCAGCAGCCCAGGCGGGACTAGCAGACTGACCCAGTACTTC.

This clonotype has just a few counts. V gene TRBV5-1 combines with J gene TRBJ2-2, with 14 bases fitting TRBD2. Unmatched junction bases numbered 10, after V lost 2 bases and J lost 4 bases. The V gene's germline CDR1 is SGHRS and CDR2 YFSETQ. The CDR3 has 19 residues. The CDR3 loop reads CASSFTGTSGSRGTGELFF. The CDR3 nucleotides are TGCGCCAGCAGCTTTACCGGGACTAGCGGGAGCCGGGGCACCGGGGAGCTGTTTTTT.